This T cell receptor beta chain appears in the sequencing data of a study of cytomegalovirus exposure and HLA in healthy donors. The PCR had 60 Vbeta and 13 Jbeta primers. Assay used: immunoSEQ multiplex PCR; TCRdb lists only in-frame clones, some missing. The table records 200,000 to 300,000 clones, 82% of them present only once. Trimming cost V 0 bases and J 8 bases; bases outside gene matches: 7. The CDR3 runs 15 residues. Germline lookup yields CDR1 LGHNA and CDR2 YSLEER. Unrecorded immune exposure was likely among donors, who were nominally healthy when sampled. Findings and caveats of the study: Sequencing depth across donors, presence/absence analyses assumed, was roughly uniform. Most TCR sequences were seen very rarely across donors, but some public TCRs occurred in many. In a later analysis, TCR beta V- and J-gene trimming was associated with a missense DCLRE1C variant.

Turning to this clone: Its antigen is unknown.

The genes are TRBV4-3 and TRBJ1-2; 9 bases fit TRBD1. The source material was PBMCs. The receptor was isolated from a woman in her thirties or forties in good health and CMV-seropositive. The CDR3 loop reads CASSQDWGTGTGYTF. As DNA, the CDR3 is TGCGCCAGCAGCCAAGATTGGGGGACAGGGACCGGCTACACCTTC.